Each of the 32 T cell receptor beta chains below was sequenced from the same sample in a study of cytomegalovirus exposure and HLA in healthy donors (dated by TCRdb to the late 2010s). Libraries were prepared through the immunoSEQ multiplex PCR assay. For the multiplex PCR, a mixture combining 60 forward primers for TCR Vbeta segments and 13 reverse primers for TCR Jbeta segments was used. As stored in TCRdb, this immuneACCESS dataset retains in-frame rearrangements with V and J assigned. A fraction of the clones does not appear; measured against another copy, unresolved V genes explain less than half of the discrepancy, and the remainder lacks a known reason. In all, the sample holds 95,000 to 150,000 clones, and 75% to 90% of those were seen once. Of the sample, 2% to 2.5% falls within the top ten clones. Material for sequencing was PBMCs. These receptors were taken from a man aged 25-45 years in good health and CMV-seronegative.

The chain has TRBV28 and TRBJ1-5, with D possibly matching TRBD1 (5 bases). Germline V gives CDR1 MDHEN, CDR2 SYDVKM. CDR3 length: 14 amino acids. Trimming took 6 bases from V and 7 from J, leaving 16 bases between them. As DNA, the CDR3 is TGTGCCAGCAGGGGGACGGGAGCGAGACAGCCCCAGCATTTT. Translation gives CASRGTGARQPQHF.

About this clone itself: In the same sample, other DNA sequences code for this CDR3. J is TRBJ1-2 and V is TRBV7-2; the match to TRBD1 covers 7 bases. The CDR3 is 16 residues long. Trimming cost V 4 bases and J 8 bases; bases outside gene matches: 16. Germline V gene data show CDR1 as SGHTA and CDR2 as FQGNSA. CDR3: CASSSTGQTQRWGYTF. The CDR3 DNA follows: TGTGCCAGCAGCTCTACGGGACAGACCCAAAGGTGGGGCTACACCTTC. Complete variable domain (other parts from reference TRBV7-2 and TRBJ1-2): GAGVSQSPSNKVTEKGKDVELRCDPISGHTALYWYRQSLGQGLEFLIYFQGNSAPDKSGLPSDRFSAERTGGSVSTLTIQRTQQEDSAVYLCASSSTGQTQRWGYTFGSGTRLTVV.

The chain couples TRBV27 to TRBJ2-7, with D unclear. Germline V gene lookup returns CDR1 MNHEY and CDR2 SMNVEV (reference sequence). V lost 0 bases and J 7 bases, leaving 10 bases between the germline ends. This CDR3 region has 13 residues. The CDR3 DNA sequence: TGTGCCAGCAGTTTATCCCCCGCTAAGGAGCAGTACTTC. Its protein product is CASSLSPAKEQYF.

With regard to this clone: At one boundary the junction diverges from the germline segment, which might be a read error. The CDR3 is CASSEALDLWGTANRPQHF. The CDR3 DNA is TGTGCCAGCAGTGAAGCGCTGGATCTGTGGGGCACGGCGAATCGGCCCCAGCATTTT. V and J are TRBV2 and TRBJ1-5; a weak D match, TRBD1 (5 bases). CDR1 and CDR2 from the germline V gene are SNHLY and FYNNEI. This CDR3 comprises 19 residues. The entire variable domain, with the rest obtained from reference TRBV2 and TRBJ1-5, is as follows: EPEVTQTPSHQVTQMGQEVILRCVPISNHLYFYWYRQILGQKVEFLVSFYNNEISEKSEIFDDQFSVERPDGSNFTLKIRSTKLEDSAMYFCASSEALDLWGTANRPQHFGDGTRLSIL.

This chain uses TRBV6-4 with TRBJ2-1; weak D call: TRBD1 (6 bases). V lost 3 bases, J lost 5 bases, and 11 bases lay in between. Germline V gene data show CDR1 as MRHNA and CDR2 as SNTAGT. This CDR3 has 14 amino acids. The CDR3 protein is CASSENRADNEQFF. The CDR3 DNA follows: TGTGCCAGCAGTGAGAACAGGGCGGACAATGAGCAGTTCTTC.

CDR3 sequence (DNA): TGTGCCAGCAACCTGGACAGGAGCTCCTACAATGAGCAGTTCTTC. Translating gives CASNLDRSSYNEQFF. The chain recombines TRBV7-2 with TRBJ2-1, with TRBD1 matching 7 bases. Germline V gene data show CDR1 as SGHTA and CDR2 as FQGNSA. V shed 7 bases and J 0 bases; nucleotides not matched to a gene: 6. The CDR3 is made up of 15 amino acids. The variable domain in full, completed from reference TRBV7-2 and TRBJ2-1, reads GAGVSQSPSNKVTEKGKDVELRCDPISGHTALYWYRQSLGQGLEFLIYFQGNSAPDKSGLPSDRFSAERTGGSVSTLTIQRTQQEDSAVYLCASNLDRSSYNEQFFGPGTRLTVL.

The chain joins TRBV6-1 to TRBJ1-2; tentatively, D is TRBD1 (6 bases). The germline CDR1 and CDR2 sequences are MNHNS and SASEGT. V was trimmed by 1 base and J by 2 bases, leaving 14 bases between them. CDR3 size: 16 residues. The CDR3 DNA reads TGTGCCAGCAGTGAAGAGGGGGTCCGGAGAAACTATGGCTACACCTTC. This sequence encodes CASSEEGVRRNYGYTF.

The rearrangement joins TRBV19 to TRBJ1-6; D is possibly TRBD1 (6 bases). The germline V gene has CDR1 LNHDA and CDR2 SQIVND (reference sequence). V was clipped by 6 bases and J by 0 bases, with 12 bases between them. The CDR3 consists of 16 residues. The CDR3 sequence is CASSYRAGSYNSPLHF. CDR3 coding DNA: TGTGCCAGTAGCTACAGGGCTGGCTCCTATAATTCACCCCTCCACTTT.

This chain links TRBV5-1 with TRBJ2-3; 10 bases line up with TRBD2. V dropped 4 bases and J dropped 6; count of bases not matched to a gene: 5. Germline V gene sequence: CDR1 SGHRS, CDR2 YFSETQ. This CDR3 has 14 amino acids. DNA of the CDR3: TGCGCCAGCAGCCCCGGGACTAGCGTGGATACGCAGTATTTT. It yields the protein CASSPGTSVDTQYF.

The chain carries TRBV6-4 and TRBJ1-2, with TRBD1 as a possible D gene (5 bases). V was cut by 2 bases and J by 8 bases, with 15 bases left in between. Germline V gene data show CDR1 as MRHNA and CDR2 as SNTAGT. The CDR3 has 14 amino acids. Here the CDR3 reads CASSDLWQGRGYTF. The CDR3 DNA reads TGTGCCAGCAGTGACCTTTGGCAGGGTCGCGGCTACACCTTC.

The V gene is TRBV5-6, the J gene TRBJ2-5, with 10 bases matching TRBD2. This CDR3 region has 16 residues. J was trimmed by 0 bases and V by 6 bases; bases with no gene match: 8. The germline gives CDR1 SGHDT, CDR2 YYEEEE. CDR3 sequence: CASNDWGLAYQETQYF. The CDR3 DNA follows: TGTGCCAGCAATGATTGGGGACTAGCGTACCAAGAGACCCAGTACTTC.

The CDR3 bases are TGTGCCAGCTCACCGCTAGCGGGGGGTCAGGAGACCCAGTACTTC. It specifies CASSPLAGGQETQYF. The chain is built from TRBV18 and TRBJ2-5; 11 positions agree with TRBD2. V lost 3 bases to trimming and J lost 5 bases; unmatched junction nucleotides: 5. Germline values: CDR1 KGHSH, CDR2 LQKENI. The CDR3 is 15 residues long.

CDR3 coding DNA: TGTGCCAGCAGCCCCTGGCAGGTCCTAAGCACAGATACGCAGTATTTT. It yields the protein CASSPWQVLSTDTQYF. The chain couples TRBV6-6 to TRBJ2-3; no definite D call. The CDR3 contains 16 residues. Trimming pared 6 bases from V and 0 bases from J, leaving 16 bases between. Per the germline V gene, CDR1 is MNHNY and CDR2 is SVGAGI (reference sequence).

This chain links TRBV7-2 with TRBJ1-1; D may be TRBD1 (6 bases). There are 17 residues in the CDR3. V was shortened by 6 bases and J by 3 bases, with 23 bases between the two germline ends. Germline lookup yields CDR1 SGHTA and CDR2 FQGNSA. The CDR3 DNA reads TGTGCCAGCAGTTCAGGACAGTCCCAGCATGGGGACACTGAAGCTTTCTTT. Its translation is CASSSGQSQHGDTEAFF.

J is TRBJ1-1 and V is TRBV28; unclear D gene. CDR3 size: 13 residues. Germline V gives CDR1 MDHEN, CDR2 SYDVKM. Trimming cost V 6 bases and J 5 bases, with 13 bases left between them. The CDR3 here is CASSPNAKTEAFF. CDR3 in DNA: TGTGCCAGCAGCCCTAATGCGAAGACTGAAGCTTTCTTT.

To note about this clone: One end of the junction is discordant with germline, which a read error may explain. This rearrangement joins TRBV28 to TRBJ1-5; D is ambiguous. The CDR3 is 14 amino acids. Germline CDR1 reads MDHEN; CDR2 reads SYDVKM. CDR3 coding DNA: TGTGCCAGCAGTTTATTGCCTAGCAATCCGCCCCAGCATTTT. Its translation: CASSLLPSNPPQHF.

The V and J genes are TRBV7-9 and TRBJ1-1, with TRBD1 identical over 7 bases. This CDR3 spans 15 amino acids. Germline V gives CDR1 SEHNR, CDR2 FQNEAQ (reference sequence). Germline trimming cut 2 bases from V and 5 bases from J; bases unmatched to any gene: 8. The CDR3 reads CASSLLEGGWTEAFF. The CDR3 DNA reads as TGTGCCAGCAGCTTACTCGAAGGGGGCTGGACTGAAGCTTTCTTT.

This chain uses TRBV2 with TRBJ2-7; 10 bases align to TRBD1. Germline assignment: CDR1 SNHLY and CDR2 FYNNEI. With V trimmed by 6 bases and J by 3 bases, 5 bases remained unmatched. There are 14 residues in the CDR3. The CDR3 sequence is CASRVDRGLYEQYF. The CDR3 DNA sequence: TGTGCCAGCAGAGTCGACAGGGGGCTCTACGAGCAGTACTTC.

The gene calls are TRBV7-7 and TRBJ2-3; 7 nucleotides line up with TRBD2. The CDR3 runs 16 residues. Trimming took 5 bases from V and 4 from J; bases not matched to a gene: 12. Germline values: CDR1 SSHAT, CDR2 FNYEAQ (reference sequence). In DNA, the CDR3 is TGTGCCAGCAGCCCTGGGAGGGGAACGGGGGCAGATACGCAGTATTTT. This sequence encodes CASSPGRGTGADTQYF.

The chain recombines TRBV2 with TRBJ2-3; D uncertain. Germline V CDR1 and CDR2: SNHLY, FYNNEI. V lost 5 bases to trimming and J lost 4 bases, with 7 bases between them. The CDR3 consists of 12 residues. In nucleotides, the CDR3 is TGTGCCAGCAGTTCTGACTCAGATACGCAGTATTTT. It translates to CASSSDSDTQYF. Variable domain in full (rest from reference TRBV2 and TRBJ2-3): EPEVTQTPSHQVTQMGQEVILRCVPISNHLYFYWYRQILGQKVEFLVSFYNNEISEKSEIFDDQFSVERPDGSNFTLKIRSTKLEDSAMYFCASSSDSDTQYFGPGTRLTVL.

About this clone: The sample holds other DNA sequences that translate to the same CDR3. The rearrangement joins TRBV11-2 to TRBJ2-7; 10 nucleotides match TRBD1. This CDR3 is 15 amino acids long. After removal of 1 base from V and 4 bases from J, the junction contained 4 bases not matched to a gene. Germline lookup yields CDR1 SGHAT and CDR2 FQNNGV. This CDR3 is CASSLAGTGEYEQYF. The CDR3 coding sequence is TGTGCCAGCAGCTTAGCGGGGACAGGGGAGTACGAGCAGTACTTC.

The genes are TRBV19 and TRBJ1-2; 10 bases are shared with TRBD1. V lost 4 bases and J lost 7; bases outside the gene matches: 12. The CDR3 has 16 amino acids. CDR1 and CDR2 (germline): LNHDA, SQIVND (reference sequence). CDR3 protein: CASSTPSGTGVRGYTF. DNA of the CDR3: TGTGCCAGTAGTACCCCGTCCGGGACAGGGGTGCGTGGCTACACCTTC.

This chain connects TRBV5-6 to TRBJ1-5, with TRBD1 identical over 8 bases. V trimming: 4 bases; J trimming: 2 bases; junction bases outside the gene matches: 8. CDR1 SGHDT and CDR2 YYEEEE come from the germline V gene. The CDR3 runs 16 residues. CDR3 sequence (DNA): TGTGCCAGCAGCACCTTAGGACAGGGAGGCAATCAGCCCCAGCATTTT. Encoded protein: CASSTLGQGGNQPQHF.

CDR3: CASSMGQNTEAFF. The CDR3 coding sequence is TGTGCCAGCAGTATGGGACAGAACACTGAAGCTTTCTTT. This chain connects TRBV28 to TRBJ1-1, with D tentatively TRBD1 (6 bases). Germline CDR1 and CDR2: MDHEN and SYDVKM. The ends were cut back, 5 bases at V and 1 base at J, with 8 bases in the middle. The CDR3 is made up of 13 amino acids.

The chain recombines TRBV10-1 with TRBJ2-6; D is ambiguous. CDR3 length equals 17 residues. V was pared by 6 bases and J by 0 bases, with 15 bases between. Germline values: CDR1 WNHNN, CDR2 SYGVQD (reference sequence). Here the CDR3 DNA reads TGCGCCAGCAGCGAACGACGTAGCCTCTCTGGGGCCAACGTCCTGACTTTC. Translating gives CASSERRSLSGANVLTF.

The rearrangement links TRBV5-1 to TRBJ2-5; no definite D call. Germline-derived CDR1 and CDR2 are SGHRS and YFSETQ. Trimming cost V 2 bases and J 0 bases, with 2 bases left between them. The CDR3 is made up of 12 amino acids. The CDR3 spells CASSFYQETQYF. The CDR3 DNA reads TGCGCCAGCAGCTTCTACCAAGAGACCCAGTACTTC.

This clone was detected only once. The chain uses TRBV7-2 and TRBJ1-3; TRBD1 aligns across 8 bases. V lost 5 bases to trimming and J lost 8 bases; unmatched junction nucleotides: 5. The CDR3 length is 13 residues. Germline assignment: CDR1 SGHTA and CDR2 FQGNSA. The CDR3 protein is CASSPTGVDTIYF. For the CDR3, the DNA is TGTGCCAGCAGCCCGACAGGGGTGGACACCATATATTTT. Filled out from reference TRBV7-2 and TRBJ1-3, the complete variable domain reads GAGVSQSPSNKVTEKGKDVELRCDPISGHTALYWYRQSLGQGLEFLIYFQGNSAPDKSGLPSDRFSAERTGGSVSTLTIQRTQQEDSAVYLCASSPTGVDTIYFGEGSWLTVV.

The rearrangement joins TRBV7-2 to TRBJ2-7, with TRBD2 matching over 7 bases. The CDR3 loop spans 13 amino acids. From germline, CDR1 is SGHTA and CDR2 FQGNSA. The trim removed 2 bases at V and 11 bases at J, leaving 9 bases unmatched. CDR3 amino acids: CASSLFESGVEYF. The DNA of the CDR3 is TGTGCCAGCAGCTTATTCGAGAGCGGGGTAGAGTACTTC. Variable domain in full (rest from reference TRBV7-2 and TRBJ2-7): GAGVSQSPSNKVTEKGKDVELRCDPISGHTALYWYRQSLGQGLEFLIYFQGNSAPDKSGLPSDRFSAERTGGSVSTLTIQRTQQEDSAVYLCASSLFESGVEYFGPGTRLTVT.

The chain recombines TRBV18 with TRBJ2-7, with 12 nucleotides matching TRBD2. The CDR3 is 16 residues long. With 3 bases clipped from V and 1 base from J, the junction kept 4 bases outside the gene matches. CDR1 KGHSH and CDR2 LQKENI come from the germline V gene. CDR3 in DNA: TGTGCCAGCTCACCCGAGACTAGCGGGGGATCCTACGAGCAGTACTTC. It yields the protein CASSPETSGGSYEQYF.

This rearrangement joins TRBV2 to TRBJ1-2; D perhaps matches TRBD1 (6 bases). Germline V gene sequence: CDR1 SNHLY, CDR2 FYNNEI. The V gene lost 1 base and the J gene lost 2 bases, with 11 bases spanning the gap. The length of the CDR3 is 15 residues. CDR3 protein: CASSEEQGSNYGYTF. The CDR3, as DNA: TGTGCCAGCAGTGAAGAACAGGGATCAAACTATGGCTACACCTTC.

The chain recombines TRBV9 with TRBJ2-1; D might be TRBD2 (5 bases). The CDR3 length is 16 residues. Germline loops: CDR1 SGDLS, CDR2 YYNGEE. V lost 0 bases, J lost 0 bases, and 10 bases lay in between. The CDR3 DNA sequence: TGTGCCAGCAGCGTAGCTAGAGGGAGCTCCTACAATGAGCAGTTCTTC. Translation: CASSVARGSSYNEQFF.

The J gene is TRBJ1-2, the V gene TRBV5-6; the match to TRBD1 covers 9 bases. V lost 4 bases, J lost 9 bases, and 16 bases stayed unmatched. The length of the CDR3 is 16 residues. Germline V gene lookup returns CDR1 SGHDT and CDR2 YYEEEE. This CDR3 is CASSPGEQGATDRYTF. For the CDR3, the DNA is TGTGCCAGCAGCCCAGGGGAACAGGGGGCCACAGATCGCTACACCTTC.